This is a list of T cell receptor beta chains from one sample in a study of T cells after yellow fever vaccination. MiXCR was run by TCRdb on the 5' RACE reads, yielding one entry per CDR3 protein. The top ten hold 15% to 20% of the sample, which has approximately 300,000 distinct CDR3 sequences, about 6.6% seen once. This specimen was PBMCs, taken about 49 days after the first yellow fever vaccination. All receptors derive from a man aged 18 to 29 who received the YFV17D yellow fever vaccine. Each CDR3 is given with its conserved first and last residue. A D gene is named only where the DNA matches it firmly. Only some rows state a clone size, as once, few, many or a class for expanded clones.

clone size	CDR3 length	D gene	V gene	J gene	CDR3 protein	CDR3 DNA
-	16	-	TRBV7-9	TRBJ1-2	CASSLVGRIPSYGYTF	TGTGCCAGCAGCTTAGTTGGACGGATACCTTCCTATGGCTACACCTTC
few	14	-	TRBV12-3/TRBV12-4	TRBJ1-5	CASSSSDRKQPQHF	TGTGCCAGCAGTTCCTCGGACAGAAAGCAGCCCCAGCATTTT
few	16	-	TRBV18	TRBJ1-2	CASSPLDDSANYGYTF	TGTGCCAGCTCACCACTGGACGACAGTGCTAACTATGGCTACACCTTC
-	11	-	TRBV5-1	TRBJ1-2	CASSLEGGYTF	TGCGCCAGCAGCTTGGAGGGTGGCTACACCTTC
few	17	-	TRBV28	TRBJ1-5	CASSSFRWSWSNQPQHF	TGTGCCAGCAGTTCCTTTAGGTGGTCTTGGAGCAATCAGCCCCAGCATTTT
few	15	TRBD1	TRBV4-1	TRBJ1-5	CASSQDGDRNQPQHF	TGCGCCAGCAGCCAAGATGGGGACAGGAATCAGCCCCAGCATTTT
few	15	-	TRBV5-1	TRBJ1-5	CASSLAGQPNQPQHF	TGCGCCAGCAGCTTGGCCGGACAGCCCAATCAGCCCCAGCATTTT
-	12	-	TRBV30	TRBJ2-3	CAWSPLYGTQYF	TGTGCCTGGAGTCCCCTTTACGGTACGCAGTATTTT
-	14	TRBD1	TRBV5-1	TRBJ2-3	CASSNPGQGDTQYF	TGCGCCAGCAGCAACCCGGGACAGGGAGATACGCAGTATTTT
few	17	-	TRBV6-5	TRBJ2-2	CASSYSIRRSHTGELFF	TGTGCCAGCAGTTACTCGATCAGGAGGAGTCACACGGGGGAGCTGTTTTTT
many	15	-	TRBV23-1	TRBJ2-1	CASSQEGFLYNEQFF	TGCGCCAGCAGTCAAGAGGGGTTCCTCTACAATGAGCAGTTCTTC
few	12	-	TRBV20-1	TRBJ2-6	CSAGTGANVLTF	TGCAGTGCTGGAACTGGGGCCAACGTCCTGACTTTC
many	16	-	TRBV12-3/TRBV12-4	TRBJ2-2	CASTLRGGGRTGELFF	TGTGCCAGCACTCTTAGGGGTGGGGGCCGCACCGGGGAGCTGTTTTTT
-	16	-	TRBV20-1	TRBJ1-6	CSASSPPPPGNSPLHF	TGCAGTGCTAGTTCTCCGCCACCTCCGGGAAATTCACCCCTCCACTTT
many	13	-	TRBV5-1	TRBJ1-1	CASSLLGNTEAFF	TGCGCCAGCAGCTTATTAGGGAACACTGAAGCTTTCTTT
many	15	-	TRBV15	TRBJ2-7	CATSRDGNGAYEQYF	TGTGCCACCAGCAGAGATGGTAACGGAGCCTACGAGCAGTACTTC
many	14	-	TRBV5-6	TRBJ1-6	CASSGGRLNSPLHF	TGTGCCAGCAGCGGGGGACGACTCAATTCACCCCTCCACTTT
once	14	-	TRBV28	TRBJ2-3	CATQEGPSTDTQYF	TGTGCCACCCAGGAAGGCCCTAGCACAGATACGCAGTATTTT
-	16	-	TRBV6-1	TRBJ2-5	CASSQPDNDRQETQYF	TGTGCCAGCAGTCAACCAGACAATGATAGGCAAGAGACCCAGTACTTC
few	15	-	TRBV4-3	TRBJ1-2	CASSQDIRVGSSYTF	TGCGCCAGCAGCCAAGATATCCGGGTCGGTTCTTCCTACACCTTC
few	16	-	TRBV7-2	TRBJ2-1	CASSPAPGEARWEQFF	TGTGCCAGCAGCCCAGCGCCCGGGGAGGCACGTTGGGAGCAGTTCTTC
few	17	TRBD1	TRBV6-2/TRBV6-3	TRBJ1-2	CATTYSDRERSNYGYTF	TGTGCCACCACCTACTCGGACAGGGAGCGATCTAACTATGGCTACACCTTC
few	14	TRBD2	TRBV2	TRBJ2-2	CASSKGLGTGELFF	TGTGCCAGCAGCAAGGGACTAGGGACCGGGGAGCTGTTTTTT